Listed below are T cell receptor beta chains from one sample, sequenced in a study of shared clonotypes between healthy human individuals. Libraries were prepared by immunoSEQ multiplex PCR; TCRdb keeps only in-frame clonotypes and omits some of them. The table lists about 1.1 million clones, roughly 74% of them singletons. Input material: memory CD4+ T cells from PBMCs. These receptor sequences come from a man aged 18 to 30 in good health. Some clones in this sample may be carry-over from other donors' samples. The CDR3 runs from the conserved cysteine through the conserved F or W. D genes are given only for firm matches. Size values are once, few and many counts, or a class for expanded clones, and some rows have none.

v_call: TRBV27
clone_size: .
d_call: TRBD1
j_call: TRBJ2-7
cdr3_nt: TGTGCCAGCAGTTTAAAAACAGGGGCAAGCTCCTACGAGCAGTACTTC
cdr3_aa: CASSLKTGASSYEQYF

v_call: TRBV10-3
clone_size: few
d_call: .
j_call: TRBJ2-5
cdr3_nt: TGTGCCGGCGCCCCCCACCGGGACGGAGAGACCCAGTACTTC
cdr3_aa: CAGAPHRDGETQYF

v_call: TRBV2
clone_size: few
d_call: .
j_call: TRBJ1-2
cdr3_nt: TGTGCCAGCAGCCCGAGAGCCACTAACTATGGCTACACCTTC
cdr3_aa: CASSPRATNYGYTF

v_call: TRBV7-9
clone_size: .
d_call: TRBD1
j_call: TRBJ2-6
cdr3_nt: TGTGCCAGCAGCTCCGGGACAGGGACACCGTCCGGGGCCAACGTCCTGACTTTC
cdr3_aa: CASSSGTGTPSGANVLTF

v_call: TRBV7-2
clone_size: few
d_call: TRBD1
j_call: TRBJ1-1
cdr3_nt: TGTGCCAGCAGCATAAACAGGGGTGAAGCTTTCTTT
cdr3_aa: CASSINRGEAFF

v_call: TRBV10-3
clone_size: .
d_call: .
j_call: TRBJ1-5
cdr3_nt: TGTGCCATCAGTGAGTCGATTGGTAGCAATCAGCCCCAGCATTTT
cdr3_aa: CAISESIGSNQPQHF

v_call: TRBV18
clone_size: .
d_call: TRBD1
j_call: TRBJ1-1
cdr3_nt: TGTGCCAGCTCACCTGACAGGGGGCTTGACACTGAAGCTTTCTTT
cdr3_aa: CASSPDRGLDTEAFF

v_call: TRBV7-2
clone_size: .
d_call: TRBD2
j_call: TRBJ2-3
cdr3_nt: TGTGCCAGCAGCTGGGGCGGGAGTTGGTCAGATACGCAGTATTTT
cdr3_aa: CASSWGGSWSDTQYF

v_call: TRBV9
clone_size: .
d_call: .
j_call: TRBJ2-2
cdr3_nt: TGTGCCAGCAGCGTGCGTTTCCGGGCCACCGGGGAGCTGTTTTTT
cdr3_aa: CASSVRFRATGELFF

v_call: TRBV29-1
clone_size: .
d_call: TRBD2
j_call: TRBJ2-3
cdr3_nt: TGCAGCGTGGTTGGACTAGCGGACACAGATACGCAGTATTTT
cdr3_aa: CSVVGLADTDTQYF

v_call: TRBV4-2
clone_size: once
d_call: TRBD2
j_call: TRBJ2-7
cdr3_nt: TGTGCCAGCAGCCAAGATTTGACTAGCGGGAGAGACGAGCAGTACTTC
cdr3_aa: CASSQDLTSGRDEQYF

v_call: TRBV7-9
clone_size: .
d_call: TRBD1
j_call: TRBJ2-7
cdr3_nt: TGTGCCCTGACCGGGACAGGCAGCCCCTACGAGCAGTACTTC
cdr3_aa: CALTGTGSPYEQYF

v_call: TRBV7-9
clone_size: .
d_call: .
j_call: TRBJ1-5
cdr3_nt: TGTGCCAGCAGCTTAGAGGGTCAGCTTCATCAGCCCCAGCATTTT
cdr3_aa: CASSLEGQLHQPQHF

v_call: TRBV9
clone_size: .
d_call: TRBD2
j_call: TRBJ2-2
cdr3_nt: TGTGCCAGCAGTCCAAGCGGGAGCTTCACCGGGGAGCTGTTTTTT
cdr3_aa: CASSPSGSFTGELFF

v_call: TRBV5-1
clone_size: .
d_call: TRBD2
j_call: TRBJ2-2
cdr3_nt: TGCGCCAGCAGCTTAGGGACTACCAACACCGGGGAGCTGTTTTTT
cdr3_aa: CASSLGTTNTGELFF

v_call: TRBV20-1
clone_size: .
d_call: .
j_call: TRBJ2-3
cdr3_nt: TGCAGTGCAACTGACCCGGATACGCAGTATTTT
cdr3_aa: CSATDPDTQYF

v_call: TRBV5-1
clone_size: .
d_call: .
j_call: TRBJ2-4
cdr3_nt: TGCGCCAGCAGCTTGGGAGGGACGGATATCAAAAACATTCAGTACTTC
cdr3_aa: CASSLGGTDIKNIQYF

v_call: TRBV30
clone_size: .
d_call: .
j_call: TRBJ2-1
cdr3_nt: TGTGCCTGGAAGACTGGCTACAATGAGCAGTTCTTC
cdr3_aa: CAWKTGYNEQFF

v_call: TRBV9
clone_size: .
d_call: .
j_call: TRBJ1-1
cdr3_nt: TGTGCCAGCAGCCCGGATGCGGTTAACACTGAAGCTTTCTTT
cdr3_aa: CASSPDAVNTEAFF

v_call: TRBV7-2
clone_size: few
d_call: .
j_call: TRBJ2-3
cdr3_nt: TGTGCCAGCAGCTCGGGCGGGATCCAAGATACGCAGTATTTT
cdr3_aa: CASSSGGIQDTQYF

v_call: TRBV28
clone_size: .
d_call: .
j_call: TRBJ2-3
cdr3_nt: TGTGCCAGCAGTTCCCGAGGGACTCAGGCCTATACGCAGTATTTT
cdr3_aa: CASSSRGTQAYTQYF

v_call: TRBV7-9
clone_size: .
d_call: .
j_call: TRBJ2-5
cdr3_nt: TGTGCCAGCAGTCCCTCTGGGCAGGGGTTGTTGGGAGAGACCCAGTACTTC
cdr3_aa: CASSPSGQGLLGETQYF

v_call: TRBV28
clone_size: .
d_call: .
j_call: TRBJ1-5
cdr3_nt: TGTGCCAGCAGTTTATGGTCGGTAATCAATCAGCCCCAGCATTTT
cdr3_aa: CASSLWSVINQPQHF

v_call: TRBV28
clone_size: .
d_call: TRBD2
j_call: TRBJ2-4
cdr3_nt: TGTGCCAGCAGTCTGACTAGCGGGGAACGGGCCAAAAACATTCAGTACTTC
cdr3_aa: CASSLTSGERAKNIQYF

v_call: TRBV28
clone_size: .
d_call: TRBD1
j_call: TRBJ2-1
cdr3_nt: TGTGCCAGCAGCAGGGGGACAGGGGTTAGATACAATGAGCAGTTCTTC
cdr3_aa: CASSRGTGVRYNEQFF

v_call: TRBV10-3
clone_size: .
d_call: TRBD2
j_call: TRBJ2-5
cdr3_nt: TGTGCCATCAGTGAAGGGACTAGCGGGACGGAGACCCAGTACTTC
cdr3_aa: CAISEGTSGTETQYF

v_call: TRBV2
clone_size: .
d_call: TRBD1
j_call: TRBJ1-5
cdr3_nt: TGTGCCAGCGGGAGGACAGGCACTCGGGAGCAGCCCCAGCATTTT
cdr3_aa: CASGRTGTREQPQHF

v_call: TRBV5-1
clone_size: .
d_call: TRBD1
j_call: TRBJ2-6
cdr3_nt: TGCGCCAGCAGCAGATGGACAGGATCTGGGGCCAACGTCCTGACTTTC
cdr3_aa: CASSRWTGSGANVLTF

v_call: TRBV2
clone_size: .
d_call: .
j_call: TRBJ2-1
cdr3_nt: TGTGCCAGCAGTGTGGAGATTCACAATGAGCAGTTCTTC
cdr3_aa: CASSVEIHNEQFF

v_call: TRBV27
clone_size: .
d_call: TRBD2
j_call: TRBJ2-2
cdr3_nt: TGTGCCAGCACCCTTCTAGCGGGAGATTTGTCCACCGGGGAGCTGTTTTTT
cdr3_aa: CASTLLAGDLSTGELFF

v_call: TRBV18
clone_size: .
d_call: TRBD1
j_call: TRBJ1-4
cdr3_nt: TGTGCCAGCTCACTACGGCCGGGACAGGGTAATGAAAAACTGTTTTTT
cdr3_aa: CASSLRPGQGNEKLFF

v_call: TRBV5-1
clone_size: few
d_call: .
j_call: TRBJ2-5
cdr3_nt: TGCGCCAGCAGCCTTGGGGGCGGGGGCTCGGGAGAGACCCAGTACTTC
cdr3_aa: CASSLGGGGSGETQYF

v_call: TRBV28
clone_size: .
d_call: .
j_call: TRBJ1-2
cdr3_nt: TGTGCCAGCGAGAGGGAGGCCTATGGCTACACCTTC
cdr3_aa: CASEREAYGYTF

v_call: TRBV25-1
clone_size: .
d_call: .
j_call: TRBJ2-1
cdr3_nt: TGTGCCAGCAGCGGCTCCTACAATGAGCAGTTCTTC
cdr3_aa: CASSGSYNEQFF

v_call: TRBV10-3
clone_size: .
d_call: TRBD1
j_call: TRBJ2-7
cdr3_nt: TGTGCCATCAAACCGGGACAGGGGACCTACGAGCAGTACTTC
cdr3_aa: CAIKPGQGTYEQYF

v_call: TRBV27
clone_size: .
d_call: .
j_call: TRBJ2-1
cdr3_nt: TGTGCCAGCAGTGGTCAGGGACCCTACAATGAGCAGTTCTTC
cdr3_aa: CASSGQGPYNEQFF

v_call: TRBV5-1
clone_size: .
d_call: .
j_call: TRBJ2-3
cdr3_nt: TGCGCCAGCAGCTTGGGAGCGGTGGATACGCAGTATTTT
cdr3_aa: CASSLGAVDTQYF

v_call: TRBV7-2
clone_size: .
d_call: TRBD2
j_call: TRBJ2-1
cdr3_nt: TGTGCCAGCAGCTTACAGGGCGGGAGCTCCTACAATGAGCAGTTCTTC
cdr3_aa: CASSLQGGSSYNEQFF

v_call: TRBV7-2
clone_size: .
d_call: .
j_call: TRBJ2-1
cdr3_nt: TGTGCCAGCAGCCCCAGGGCAGGGTCCTACAATGAGCAGTTCTTC
cdr3_aa: CASSPRAGSYNEQFF

v_call: TRBV5-8
clone_size: few
d_call: .
j_call: TRBJ2-6
cdr3_nt: TGTGCCAGCAGCCCTGCCTTCTCTGGGGCCAACGTCCTGACTTTC
cdr3_aa: CASSPAFSGANVLTF

v_call: TRBV2
clone_size: .
d_call: .
j_call: TRBJ1-6
cdr3_nt: TGTGCCAGCGCCCTGGACGGTGATAATTCACCCCTCCACTTT
cdr3_aa: CASALDGDNSPLHF

v_call: TRBV18
clone_size: .
d_call: .
j_call: TRBJ1-5
cdr3_nt: TGTGCCAGCTCACCACCCCCGGGGGCCGGTCAGCCCCAGCATTTT
cdr3_aa: CASSPPPGAGQPQHF

v_call: TRBV27
clone_size: .
d_call: .
j_call: TRBJ1-5
cdr3_nt: TGTGCCAGCAGTGACACAATGGAAGTGCCCCAGCATTTT
cdr3_aa: CASSDTMEVPQHF

v_call: TRBV28
clone_size: once
d_call: TRBD1
j_call: TRBJ2-7
cdr3_nt: TGTGCCAGCAGTTTACCCGGGACAGGGTTCGGGTACTTC
cdr3_aa: CASSLPGTGFGYF

v_call: TRBV6-4
clone_size: .
d_call: TRBD1
j_call: TRBJ2-7
cdr3_nt: TGTGCCAGCAGTGACTCGGGACAGGGGTCCTACGAGCAGTACTTC
cdr3_aa: CASSDSGQGSYEQYF

v_call: TRBV11-1
clone_size: .
d_call: .
j_call: TRBJ2-4
cdr3_nt: TGTGCCAGCAGCTTAGTAAGGGGTACCAAAAACATTCAGTACTTC
cdr3_aa: CASSLVRGTKNIQYF

v_call: TRBV5-6
clone_size: .
d_call: TRBD1
j_call: TRBJ2-5
cdr3_nt: TGTGCCAGCAGCCACGGGACAGGGGGAGAGACCCAGTACTTC
cdr3_aa: CASSHGTGGETQYF

v_call: TRBV7-2
clone_size: .
d_call: .
j_call: TRBJ1-4
cdr3_nt: TGTGCCAGCAGCCAAATCGGGGACGGAAAACTGTTTTTT
cdr3_aa: CASSQIGDGKLFF

v_call: TRBV2
clone_size: .
d_call: .
j_call: TRBJ2-7
cdr3_nt: TGTGCCAGCAGGGGGGGTGGCGGAGACTACGAGCAGTACTTC
cdr3_aa: CASRGGGGDYEQYF

v_call: TRBV6-1
clone_size: many
d_call: .
j_call: TRBJ1-5
cdr3_nt: TGTGCCAGCGAGGGGAAGTCGGGCAATCAGCCCCAGCATTTT
cdr3_aa: CASEGKSGNQPQHF

v_call: TRBV19
clone_size: .
d_call: .
j_call: TRBJ2-3
cdr3_nt: TGTGCCAGTAGTATTCGGTATTCCACAGATACGCAGTATTTT
cdr3_aa: CASSIRYSTDTQYF

v_call: TRBV18
clone_size: once
d_call: .
j_call: TRBJ1-5
cdr3_nt: TGTGCCAGCTCACCAGGCAATGGGGAGAGGCCCCAGCATTTT
cdr3_aa: CASSPGNGERPQHF

v_call: TRBV6-1
clone_size: .
d_call: .
j_call: TRBJ2-5
cdr3_nt: TGTGCCAGCAGTCGTCAAGGGGCTCGAGAGACCCAGTACTTC
cdr3_aa: CASSRQGARETQYF